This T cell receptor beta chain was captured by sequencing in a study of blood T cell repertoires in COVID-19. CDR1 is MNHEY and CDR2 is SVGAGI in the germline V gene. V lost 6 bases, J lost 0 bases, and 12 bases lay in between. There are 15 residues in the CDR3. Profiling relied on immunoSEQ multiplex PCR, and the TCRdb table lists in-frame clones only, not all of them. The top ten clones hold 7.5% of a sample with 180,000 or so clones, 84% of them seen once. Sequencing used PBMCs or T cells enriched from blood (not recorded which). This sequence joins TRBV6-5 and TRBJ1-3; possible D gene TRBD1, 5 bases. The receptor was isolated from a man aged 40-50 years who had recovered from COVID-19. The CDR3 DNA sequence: TGTGCCAGCAGACCTATGGGACTCTCTGGAAACACCATATATTTT. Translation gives CASRPMGLSGNTIYF.